This T cell receptor (beta chain) derives from a study of control samples from healthy donors and cancer patients. Method: immunoSEQ multiplex PCR; TCRdb's copy keeps in-frame clones and lacks some. In the table there are 100,000 to 150,000 clones, 70% to 90% of which are singletons. Between the trimmed V and J ends, which lost 6 bases and 3 bases, there was a span of 10 bases. The CDR3 totals 13 residues. This rearrangement joins TRBV12-3 or TRBV12-4 to TRBJ2-3; tentatively, D is TRBD1 (5 bases). What was sequenced was blood. The source is a man between 60 and 75 years old in good health. The CDR3: CASRPTVTDTQYF. CDR3 nucleotides: TGTGCCAGCAGACCGACAGTTACAGATACGCAGTATTTT.